These T cell receptor beta chains were read from a single sample in a study of metastatic and nonmetastatic thyroid tumors. TCRdb re-clonotyped the PCR reads via MiXCR. The sample includes approximately 10,000 clones, 20% to 25% of them seen just once. Input material: adjacent normal tissue. These receptors came from a female donor with papillary thyroid cancer or a benign thyroid nodule (not recorded which). Some clones in this sample may be carry-over from other donors' samples. The CDR3 runs from the conserved cysteine through the conserved F or W. D genes are given only for firm matches. Clone size, where shown, is once, few, many, or a class for clones that have expanded.

d_call,j_call,clone_size,v_call,cdr3_aa,cdr3_nt
-,TRBJ1-1,many,TRBV28,CASSQTPITEAFF,TGTGCCAGCAGCCAAACCCCTATCACTGAAGCTTTCTTT
TRBD2,TRBJ2-5,medium-sized,TRBV7-6,CASSAPGLRKETQYF,TGTGCCAGCAGCGCACCGGGACTAAGAAAAGAGACCCAGTACTTC
TRBD1,TRBJ1-2,-,TRBV27,CASSSRPGQGLRGYTF,TGTGCCAGCAGTTCCCGGCCGGGACAGGGTCTTCGTGGCTACACCTTC
-,TRBJ2-2,few,TRBV6-1,CASSPDSTGELFF,TGTGCCAGCAGCCCGGACAGCACCGGGGAGCTGTTTTTT
-,TRBJ1-1,-,TRBV28,CASSRVLAVVRFEAFF,TGTGCCAGCAGCAGAGTCCTGGCGGTAGTCAGGTTTGAAGCTTTCTTT
TRBD2,TRBJ2-1,few,TRBV6-1,CASRVGTSGDYNEQFF,TGTGCCAGCAGGGTCGGGACTAGCGGTGACTACAATGAGCAGTTCTTC
-,TRBJ2-3,-,TRBV10-2,CASSAPGFGATDTQYF,TGCGCCAGCAGTGCCCCTGGATTTGGCGCCACAGATACGCAGTATTTT
-,TRBJ1-1,many,TRBV5-1,CASRRKGGTDTEAFF,TGCGCCAGCAGACGGAAGGGGGGAACGGACACTGAAGCTTTCTTT
-,TRBJ2-1,few,TRBV6-2/TRBV6-3,CASSYSTRSSYNEQFF,TGTGCCAGCAGTTACTCGACCCGGAGCTCCTACAATGAGCAGTTCTTC
-,TRBJ2-1,many,TRBV18,CASSPRRGENEQFF,TGTGCCAGCTCACCCCGCAGGGGGGAGAATGAGCAGTTCTTC
-,TRBJ1-2,many,TRBV10-2,CASSVGWGPGANYGYTF,TGCGCCAGCAGTGTTGGTTGGGGGCCAGGAGCTAACTATGGCTACACCTTC
-,TRBJ2-3,many,TRBV6-1,CASSTWGKSTDTQYF,TGTGCCAGCAGTACGTGGGGGAAGAGCACAGATACGCAGTATTTT
-,TRBJ2-1,medium-sized,TRBV20-1,CSATQGVF,TGCAGTGCTACCCAAGGTGTCTTC
-,TRBJ2-3,many,TRBV3-1,CASSQERRYRTDTQYF,TGTGCCAGCAGCCAAGAACGGCGCTACCGCACAGATACGCAGTATTTT